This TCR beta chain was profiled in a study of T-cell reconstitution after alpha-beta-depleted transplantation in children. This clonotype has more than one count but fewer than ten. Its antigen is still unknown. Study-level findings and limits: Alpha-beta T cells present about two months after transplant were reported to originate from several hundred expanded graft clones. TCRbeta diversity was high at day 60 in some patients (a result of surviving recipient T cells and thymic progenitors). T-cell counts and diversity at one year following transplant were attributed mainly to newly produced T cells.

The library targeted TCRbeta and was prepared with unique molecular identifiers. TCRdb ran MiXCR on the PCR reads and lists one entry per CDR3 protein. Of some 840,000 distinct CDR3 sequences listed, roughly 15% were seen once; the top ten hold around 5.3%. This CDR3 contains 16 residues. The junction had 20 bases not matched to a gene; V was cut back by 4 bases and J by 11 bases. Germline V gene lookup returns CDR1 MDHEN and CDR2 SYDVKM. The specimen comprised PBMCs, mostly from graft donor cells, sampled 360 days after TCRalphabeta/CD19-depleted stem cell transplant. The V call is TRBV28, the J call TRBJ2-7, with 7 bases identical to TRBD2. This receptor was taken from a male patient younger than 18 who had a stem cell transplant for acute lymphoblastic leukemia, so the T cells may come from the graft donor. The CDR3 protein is CASSSFPQSKRDLKYF. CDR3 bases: TGTGCCAGCAGTTCCTTTCCCCAATCCAAGCGGGACTTAAAGTACTTC.